The source of this T cell receptor beta chain is a study of T cell responses to AZD1222 COVID-19 vaccine. Sequencing used immunoSEQ multiplex PCR; TCRdb keeps in-frame clones, though not all of them. The sample includes some 130,000 clones, approximately 91% of them seen just once. Findings and limits, study-wide: Spike-specific TCR breadth and depth both grew after two AZD1222 doses.

As to this clone: Antigen: not known.

CDR3 length: 16 residues. Germline V gives CDR1 SGHNT, CDR2 YYREEE (reference sequence). V dropped 0 bases and J dropped 10; count of bases not matched to a gene: 6. The chain is built from TRBV5-4 and TRBJ2-1; 14 bases match TRBD2. The origin of this receptor is an adult who received the AZD1222 COVID-19 vaccine. This specimen consisted of peripheral blood, obtained 28 days after the second AZD1222 dose. The CDR3 is CASSLGGLAGDVEQFF. The CDR3 nucleotides read TGTGCCAGCAGCTTGGGGGGACTAGCGGGAGATGTAGAGCAGTTCTTC.